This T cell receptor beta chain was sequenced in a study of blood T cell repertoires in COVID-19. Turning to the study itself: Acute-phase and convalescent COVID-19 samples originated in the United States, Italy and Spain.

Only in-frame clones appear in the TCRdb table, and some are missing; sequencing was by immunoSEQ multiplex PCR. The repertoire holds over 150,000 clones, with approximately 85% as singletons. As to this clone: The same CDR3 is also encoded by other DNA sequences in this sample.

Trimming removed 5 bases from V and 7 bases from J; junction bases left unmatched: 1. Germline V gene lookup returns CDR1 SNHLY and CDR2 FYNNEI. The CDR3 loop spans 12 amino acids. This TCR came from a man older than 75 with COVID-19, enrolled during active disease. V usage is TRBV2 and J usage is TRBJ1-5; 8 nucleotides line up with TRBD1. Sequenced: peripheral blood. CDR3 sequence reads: CASSQGAQPQHF. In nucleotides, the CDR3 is TGTGCCAGCAGTCAGGGGGCCCAGCCCCAGCATTTT.